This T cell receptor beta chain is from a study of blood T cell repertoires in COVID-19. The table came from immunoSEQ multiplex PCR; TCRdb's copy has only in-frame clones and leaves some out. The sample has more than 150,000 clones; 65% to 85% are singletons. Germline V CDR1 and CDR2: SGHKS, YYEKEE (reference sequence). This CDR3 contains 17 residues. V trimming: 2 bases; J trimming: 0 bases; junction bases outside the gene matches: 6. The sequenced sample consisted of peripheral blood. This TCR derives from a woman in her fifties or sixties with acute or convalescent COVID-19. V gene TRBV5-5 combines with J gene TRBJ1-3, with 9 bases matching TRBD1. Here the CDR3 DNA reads TGTGCCAGCAGCTTAGCAGGACAGGGGAGCTCTGGAAACACCATATATTTT. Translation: CASSLAGQGSSGNTIYF.